Listed here is a single T cell receptor (beta chain). The clone's antigen remains unknown. Per-nucleotide qualities are absent, and no much larger clonotype sits a single base away. V is pared back by 4 bases and J by 1 base, with 11 bases lying between the germline termini. The germline V gene (reference sequence) gives CDR1 as SGHNT and CDR2 as YYREEE. From its cysteine to its phenylalanine, the CDR3 spans 14 amino acids. CDR3 DNA is the only sequence kept; it has 42 bases, read in frame from the first base. The record originates from a study of blood T cell repertoires in COVID-19 (dated by TCRdb to 2020 to 2021). Turning to the overall study: The collaborator samples originated in the United States, Italy and Spain and spanned the acute and convalescent phases of COVID-19. The sample metadata nearly always contained a de-identified subject ID, COVID-19 status, age in years and sex. A freely available public database, intended as a resource for researchers studying the immune response to SARS-CoV-2, is where the repertoires were released. Deeply sampled blood TCRbeta repertoires from subjects exposed to, actively infected with, or recovered from COVID-19 were included in the dataset. The prospective study material was composed of cDNA or gDNA derived from T cells, B-cell-depleted T cells, or PBMCs. The samples were drawn from the first 160 participants of the ongoing ImmuneRACE study and from 950 to 1,500 subjects provided by 6 global collaborators. Where available, HLA class I and class II types were taken from metadata supplied by the sample provider and were not determined by assay-based typing. General findings and caveats noted by the study authors: The quantity of clinical and demographic metadata differed by source and by participant and was supplied without curation.

TCRbeta CDR3 regions were amplified from genomic DNA using the immunoSEQ Assay, a bias-controlled multiplex PCR. As for the original processing: The number of nucleated cells in each sample was estimated from the amplification of reference gene primers within the assay. Sequence reads were collapsed and filtered to measure the absolute abundance of every unique TCRbeta CDR3 rearrangement. For each sample, productive Simpson clonality was calculated as the square root of Simpson's diversity index across productive rearrangements. This is the immuneACCESS table as TCRdb keeps it, with only in-frame sequences that have V and J called. A part of the clones is gone; compared with another copy, unresolved V genes explain less than half, and the rest is unexplained. From that table come the V and J calls and clone size; the DNA was used to work out D and trimming. The sample table shows about 120,000 clones, and roughly 85% are seen once. The ten most abundant clones make up 5.5% of the sample.

At one collaborating source in Seattle, patients were enrolled during active infection and were followed longitudinally through the course of disease. Collaborating institutions collected whole blood in K2EDTA tubes following their own protocols. For TCRbeta analysis, collaborator samples were shipped as frozen whole blood, as isolated PBMCs, or as DNA extracted from either sample type. This receptor was identified in a woman in her fifties or sixties with COVID-19, enrolled during active disease. In this chain, TRBV5-4 is recombined with TRBJ1-1, and TRBD1 may be the D gene, going by 5 matching bases. The sequenced sample was peripheral blood. The DNA is TGTGCCAGCAGCCCGGCAGGGAAGAACACTGAAGCTTTCTTT. The encoded protein is CASSPAGKNTEAFF.